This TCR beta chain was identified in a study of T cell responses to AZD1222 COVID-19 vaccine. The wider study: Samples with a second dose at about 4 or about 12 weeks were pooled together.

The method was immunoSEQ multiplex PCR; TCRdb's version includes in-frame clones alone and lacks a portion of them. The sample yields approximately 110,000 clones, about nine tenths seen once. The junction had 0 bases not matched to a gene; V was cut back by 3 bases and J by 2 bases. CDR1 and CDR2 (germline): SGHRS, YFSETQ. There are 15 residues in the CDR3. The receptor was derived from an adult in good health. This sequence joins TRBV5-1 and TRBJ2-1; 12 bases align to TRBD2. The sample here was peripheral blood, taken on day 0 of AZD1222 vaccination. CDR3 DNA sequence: TGCGCCAGCAGCTCTAGCGGGGGGGCCTACAATGAGCAGTTCTTC. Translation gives CASSSSGGAYNEQFF.